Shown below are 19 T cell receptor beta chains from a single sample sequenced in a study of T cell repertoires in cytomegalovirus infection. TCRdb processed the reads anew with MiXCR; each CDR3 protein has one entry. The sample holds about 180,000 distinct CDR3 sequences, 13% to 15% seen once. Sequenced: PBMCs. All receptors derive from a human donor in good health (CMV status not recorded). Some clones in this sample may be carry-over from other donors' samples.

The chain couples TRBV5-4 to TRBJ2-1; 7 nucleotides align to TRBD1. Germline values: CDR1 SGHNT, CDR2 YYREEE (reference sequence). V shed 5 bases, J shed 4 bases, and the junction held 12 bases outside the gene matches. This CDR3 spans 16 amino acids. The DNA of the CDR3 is TGTGCCAGCAGATCACAGGGGATCCTCCTATACAATGAGCAGTTCTTC. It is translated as CASRSQGILLYNEQFF.

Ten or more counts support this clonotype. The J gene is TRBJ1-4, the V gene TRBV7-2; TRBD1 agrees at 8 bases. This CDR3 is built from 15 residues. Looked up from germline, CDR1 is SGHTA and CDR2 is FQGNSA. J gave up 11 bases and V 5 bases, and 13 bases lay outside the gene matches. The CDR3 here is CASSPVRDRGGKLFF. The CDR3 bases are TGTGCCAGCAGCCCCGTCCGAGACAGGGGCGGGAAACTGTTTTTT. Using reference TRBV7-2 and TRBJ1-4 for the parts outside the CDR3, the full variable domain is GAGVSQSPSNKVTEKGKDVELRCDPISGHTALYWYRQSLGQGLEFLIYFQGNSAPDKSGLPSDRFSAERTGGSVSTLTIQRTQQEDSAVYLCASSPVRDRGGKLFFGSGTQLSVL.

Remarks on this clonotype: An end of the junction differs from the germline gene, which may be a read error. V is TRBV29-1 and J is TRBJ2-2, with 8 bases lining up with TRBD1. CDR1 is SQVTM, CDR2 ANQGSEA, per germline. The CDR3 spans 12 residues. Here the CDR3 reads CSAGTGTGELYF. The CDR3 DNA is TGCAGCGCCGGGACAGGCACCGGGGAGCTGTATTTT.

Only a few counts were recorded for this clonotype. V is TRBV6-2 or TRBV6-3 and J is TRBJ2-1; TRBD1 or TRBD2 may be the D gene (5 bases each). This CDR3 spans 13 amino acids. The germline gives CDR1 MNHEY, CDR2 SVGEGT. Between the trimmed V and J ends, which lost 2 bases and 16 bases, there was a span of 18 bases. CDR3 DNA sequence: TGTGCCAGCAGTTACGCCGGGACGGCAATCGGTTTCTTC. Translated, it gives CASSYAGTAIGFF.

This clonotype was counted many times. Here the CDR3 reads CASSLRQLNTEAFF. CDR3 in DNA: TGTGCCAGCAGCCTCCGACAGTTGAACACTGAAGCTTTCTTT. The rearrangement joins TRBV6-1 to TRBJ1-1; possibly TRBD1 for D (5 bases). V lost 6 bases and J lost 0, with 11 bases in between. This CDR3 contains 14 residues. CDR1 is MNHNS, CDR2 SASEGT, per germline.

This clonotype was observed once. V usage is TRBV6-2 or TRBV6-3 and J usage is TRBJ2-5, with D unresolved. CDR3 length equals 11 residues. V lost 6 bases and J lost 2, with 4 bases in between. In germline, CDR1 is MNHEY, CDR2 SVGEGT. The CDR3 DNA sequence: TGTGCCAGCAGACGTCAAGAGACCCAGTACTTC. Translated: CASRRQETQYF.

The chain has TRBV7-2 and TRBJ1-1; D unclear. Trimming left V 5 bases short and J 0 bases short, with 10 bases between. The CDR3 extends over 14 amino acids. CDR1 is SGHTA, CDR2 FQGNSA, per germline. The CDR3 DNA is TGTGCCAGCAGCATAACGGCCATGAACACTGAAGCTTTCTTT. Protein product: CASSITAMNTEAFF.

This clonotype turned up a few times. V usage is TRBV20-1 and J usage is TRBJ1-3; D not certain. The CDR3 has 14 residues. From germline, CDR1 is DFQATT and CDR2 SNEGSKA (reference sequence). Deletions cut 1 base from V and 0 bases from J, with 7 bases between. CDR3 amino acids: CSARGPVSGNTIYF. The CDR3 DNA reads TGCAGTGCTAGAGGGCCGGTCTCTGGAAACACCATATATTTT.

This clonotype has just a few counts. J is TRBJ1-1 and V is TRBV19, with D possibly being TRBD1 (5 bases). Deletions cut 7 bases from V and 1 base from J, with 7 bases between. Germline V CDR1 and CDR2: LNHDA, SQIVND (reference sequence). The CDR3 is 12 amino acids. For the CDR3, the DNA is TGTGCCAGTAATGACAGGAACACTGAAGCTTTCTTT. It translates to CASNDRNTEAFF.

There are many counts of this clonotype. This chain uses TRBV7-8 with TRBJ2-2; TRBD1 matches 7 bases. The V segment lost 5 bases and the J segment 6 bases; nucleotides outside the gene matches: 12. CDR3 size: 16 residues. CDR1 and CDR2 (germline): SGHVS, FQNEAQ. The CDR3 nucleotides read TGTGCCAGCAGCCTAAGACAGGGAACGGAGGCCGGGGAGCTGTTTTTT. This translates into CASSLRQGTEAGELFF.

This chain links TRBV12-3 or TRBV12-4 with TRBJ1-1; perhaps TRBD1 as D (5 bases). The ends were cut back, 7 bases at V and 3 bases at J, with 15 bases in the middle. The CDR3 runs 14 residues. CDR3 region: CASKQGPKHTEAFF. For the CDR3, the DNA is TGTGCCAGCAAGCAGGGACCTAAACACACTGAAGCTTTCTTT.

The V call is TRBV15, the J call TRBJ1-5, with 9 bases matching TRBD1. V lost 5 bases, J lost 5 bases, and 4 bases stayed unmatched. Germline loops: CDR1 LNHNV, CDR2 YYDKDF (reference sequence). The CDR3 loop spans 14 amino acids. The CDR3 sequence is CATSPGQGHQPQHF. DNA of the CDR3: TGTGCCACCAGCCCAGGACAGGGGCATCAGCCCCAGCATTTT.

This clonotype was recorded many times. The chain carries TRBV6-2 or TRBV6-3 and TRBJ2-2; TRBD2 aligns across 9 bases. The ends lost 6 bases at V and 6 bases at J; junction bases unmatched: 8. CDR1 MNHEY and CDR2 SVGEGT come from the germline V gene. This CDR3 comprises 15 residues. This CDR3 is CASSFSGRSAGELFF. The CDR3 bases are TGTGCCAGCAGCTTTAGCGGGAGATCGGCCGGGGAGCTGTTTTTT.

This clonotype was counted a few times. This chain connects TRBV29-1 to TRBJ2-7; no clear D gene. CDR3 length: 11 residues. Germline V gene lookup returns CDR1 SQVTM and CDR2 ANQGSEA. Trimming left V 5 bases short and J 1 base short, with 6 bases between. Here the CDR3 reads CSVSKSYEQYF. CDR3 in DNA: TGCAGCGTTTCTAAGTCCTACGAGCAGTACTTC.

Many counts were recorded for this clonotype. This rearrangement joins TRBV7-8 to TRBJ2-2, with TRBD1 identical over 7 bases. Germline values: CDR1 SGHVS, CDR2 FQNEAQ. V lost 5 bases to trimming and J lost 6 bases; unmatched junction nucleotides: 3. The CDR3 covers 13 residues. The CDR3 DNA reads TGTGCCAGCAGCCGAGACAGGGCCGGGGAGCTGTTTTTT. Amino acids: CASSRDRAGELFF.

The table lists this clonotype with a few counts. DNA of the CDR3: TGTGCCAGCAGCCCAGGATACGCCAAAAACATTCAGTACTTC. It specifies CASSPGYAKNIQYF. The chain joins TRBV28 to TRBJ2-4, with no clear D. The CDR3 totals 14 residues. Between the trimmed V and J ends, which lost 6 bases and 1 base, there was a span of 10 bases. Germline V gene data show CDR1 as MDHEN and CDR2 as SYDVKM.

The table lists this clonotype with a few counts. CDR3 amino acids: CASSIVLDAVVGGYNEQFF. CDR3 DNA sequence: TGTGCCAGTAGTATAGTATTAGATGCTGTCGTCGGGGGTTACAATGAGCAGTTCTTC. J is TRBJ2-1 and V is TRBV19, with a possible D match to TRBD2 (6 bases). This CDR3 spans 19 amino acids. In germline, CDR1 is LNHDA, CDR2 SQIVND (reference sequence). Trimming removed 1 base at V and 4 bases at J, with 23 bases between.

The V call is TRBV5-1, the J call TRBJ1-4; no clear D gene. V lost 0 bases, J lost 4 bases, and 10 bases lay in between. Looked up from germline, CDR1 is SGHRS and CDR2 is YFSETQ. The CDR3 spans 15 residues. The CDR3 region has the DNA TGCGCCAGCAGCTTGGGAGACGTACATAATGAAAAACTGTTTTTT. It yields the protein CASSLGDVHNEKLFF.

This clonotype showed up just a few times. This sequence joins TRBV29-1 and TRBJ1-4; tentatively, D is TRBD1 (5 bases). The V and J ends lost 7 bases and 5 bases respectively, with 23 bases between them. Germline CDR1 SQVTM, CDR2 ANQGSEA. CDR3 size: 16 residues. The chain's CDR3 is CSASDSLHFVNEKLFF. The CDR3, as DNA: TGCAGCGCCTCAGACAGCCTTCATTTTGTGAATGAAAAACTGTTTTTT.